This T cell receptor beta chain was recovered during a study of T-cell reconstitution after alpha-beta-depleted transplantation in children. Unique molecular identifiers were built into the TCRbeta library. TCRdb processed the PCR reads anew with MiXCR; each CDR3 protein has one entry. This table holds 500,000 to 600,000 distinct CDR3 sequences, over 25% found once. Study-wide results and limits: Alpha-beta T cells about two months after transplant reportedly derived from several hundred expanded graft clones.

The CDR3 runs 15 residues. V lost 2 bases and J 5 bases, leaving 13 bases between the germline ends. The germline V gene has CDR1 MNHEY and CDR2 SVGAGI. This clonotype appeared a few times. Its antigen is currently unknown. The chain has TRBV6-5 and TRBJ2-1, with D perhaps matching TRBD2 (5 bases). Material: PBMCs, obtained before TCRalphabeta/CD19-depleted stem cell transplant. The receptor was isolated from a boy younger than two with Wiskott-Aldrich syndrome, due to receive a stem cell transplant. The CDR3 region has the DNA TGTGCCAGCAGTTACCGGGCTAGCTTGAACAATGAGCAGTTCTTC. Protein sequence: CASSYRASLNNEQFF.